A single sample is the source of the 14 T cell receptor beta chains below, sequenced in a study of blood T cell repertoires in COVID-19. Clones were sequenced by immunoSEQ multiplex PCR, and TCRdb holds only the in-frame ones, with some missing. The top ten hold almost 1% of the sample, which has 150,000 to 200,000 clones, around 83% seen once. Sequences were obtained from peripheral blood. These TCRs come from a man aged 18 to 30 with acute or convalescent COVID-19.

The genes are TRBV5-1 and TRBJ1-6, with 10 bases fitting TRBD1. The germline gives CDR1 SGHRS, CDR2 YFSETQ. The J segment lost 7 bases and the V segment lost 4 bases, leaving 8 bases of the junction unmatched. The CDR3 extends over 16 amino acids. Here the CDR3 reads CASSPGRTGGNSPLHF. CDR3 bases: TGCGCCAGCAGCCCCGGGAGGACAGGGGGAAATTCACCCCTCCACTTT.

The rearrangement links TRBV21-1 to TRBJ2-6; the table's TRBD1 call for D was not verified on the DNA. TRBV21-1 is classified as a pseudogene. The CDR3 consists of 16 residues. CDR3 nucleotides: TGTGCCAGCAGCCCCACCTCAGGGACTGGGGCCAACGTCCTGACTTTC. Amino acid sequence: CASSPTSGTGANVLTF.

J is TRBJ2-1 and V is TRBV6-2 or TRBV6-3; D is unresolved. Looked up from germline, CDR1 is MNHEY and CDR2 is SVGEGT. Trimming removed 3 bases from V and 6 bases from J, with 9 bases in between. The CDR3 totals 13 residues. This CDR3 reads CASSYQKINEQFF. For the CDR3, the DNA is TGTGCCAGCAGTTATCAGAAGATCAATGAGCAGTTCTTC.

V gene TRBV5-5 combines with J gene TRBJ1-1; 9 bases agree with TRBD1. This CDR3 has 13 residues. The junction had 4 bases not matched to a gene; V was cut back by 6 bases and J by 4 bases. CDR1 is SGHKS, CDR2 YYEKEE, per germline (reference sequence). In nucleotides, the CDR3 is TGTGCCAGCAACATACAGGGGGCCACTGAAGCTTTCTTT. Amino acids: CASNIQGATEAFF.

The chain carries TRBV9 and TRBJ2-3, with D perhaps matching TRBD2 (5 bases). CDR1 SGDLS and CDR2 YYNGEE come from the germline V gene. This CDR3 is built from 14 residues. V was cut by 3 bases and J by 4 bases, with 12 bases left in between. CDR3 nucleotides: TGTGCCAGCAGCGACGGAGGCACGGCAGATACGCAGTATTTT. The encoded protein is CASSDGGTADTQYF.

This chain uses TRBV5-6 with TRBJ1-1; tentatively, D is TRBD1 (5 bases). Germline values: CDR1 SGHDT, CDR2 YYEEEE. The V and J ends lost 3 bases and 6 bases respectively, with 12 bases between them. CDR3 length: 13 residues. The CDR3 region is CASSSLAGAEAFF. Here the CDR3 DNA reads TGTGCCAGCAGCTCGCTGGCGGGGGCTGAAGCTTTCTTT. Complete variable domain (other parts from reference TRBV5-6 and TRBJ1-1): DAGVTQSPTHLIKTRGQQVTLRCSPKSGHDTVSWYQQALGQGPQFIFQYYEEEERQRGNFPDRFSGHQFPNYSSELNVNALLLGDSALYLCASSSLAGAEAFFGQGTRLTVV.

The chain carries TRBV18 and TRBJ2-2; 9 bases map to TRBD1. The V gene's germline CDR1 is KGHSH and CDR2 LQKENI. The ends lost 4 bases at V and 7 bases at J; junction bases unmatched: 16. The CDR3 is made up of 18 amino acids. The CDR3 DNA follows: TGTGCCAGCTCACTCTACGCCGGGACAGGGCGAATACACGGGGAGCTGTTTTTT. It codes for CASSLYAGTGRIHGELFF.

On this clone itself: Within the sample, other DNA sequences also encode this same CDR3. The rearrangement links TRBV2 to TRBJ2-5; D remains unclear. The germline gives CDR1 SNHLY, CDR2 FYNNEI. This CDR3 region has 11 residues. Deletions cut 4 bases from V and 5 bases from J, with 5 bases between. CDR3 coding DNA: TGTGCCAGCAGTGGGAGCGAGACCCAGTACTTC. Translation gives CASSGSETQYF.

The J gene is TRBJ2-1, the V gene TRBV7-3; TRBD2 matches at 10 bases. Germline CDR1 is SGHTA and CDR2 is FQGTGA. Unmatched junction bases numbered 2, after V lost 2 bases and J lost 4 bases. The CDR3 has 15 amino acids. The chain's CDR3 is CASSLLAGEYNEQFF. For the CDR3, the DNA is TGTGCCAGCAGCTTACTAGCGGGGGAATACAATGAGCAGTTCTTC.

The gene calls are TRBV6-4 and TRBJ2-1, with 11 bases aligning to TRBD2. Germline V gene lookup returns CDR1 MRHNA and CDR2 SNTAGT. Trimming took 4 bases from V and 4 from J; bases not matched to a gene: 3. CDR3 length equals 15 residues. DNA for the CDR3: TGTGCCAGCAGTGGATCTAGCGGGGGGTACAATGAGCAGTTCTTC. Its translation: CASSGSSGGYNEQFF.

The V and J genes are TRBV5-1 and TRBJ1-4; D is undetermined. CDR1 and CDR2 (germline): SGHRS, YFSETQ. This CDR3 region has 12 residues. The V end lost 3 bases, the J end lost 8 bases, and 8 bases lay between the germline ends. The CDR3 sequence: CASSSGNEKLFF. DNA of the CDR3: TGCGCCAGCAGCTCCGGGAACGAAAAACTGTTTTTT. The complete variable domain, with remaining parts taken from reference TRBV5-1 and TRBJ1-4, reads KAGVTQTPRYLIKTRGQQVTLSCSPISGHRSVSWYQQTPGQGLQFLFEYFSETQRNKGNFPGRFSGRQFSNSRSEMNVSTLELGDSALYLCASSSGNEKLFFGSGTQLSVL.

The chain is built from TRBV30 and TRBJ1-3, with D unclear. V dropped 5 bases and J dropped 3 bases, with 5 bases sitting between them. Germline V gene lookup returns CDR1 GTSNPN and CDR2 SVGIG (reference sequence). The CDR3 loop spans 11 amino acids. The CDR3 bases are TGTGCCTGGGCGAGTGGAAACACCATATATTTT. This sequence encodes CAWASGNTIYF.

The genes are TRBV7-9 and TRBJ1-1; 10 positions match TRBD1. After removal of 2 bases from V and 11 bases from J, the junction contained 5 bases not matched to a gene. CDR1 is SEHNR and CDR2 is FQNEAQ in the germline V gene (reference sequence). The CDR3 is 13 residues long. CDR3 in DNA: TGTGCCAGCAGCTTAAGGACAGGGGGAGACGCTTTCTTT. Translation gives CASSLRTGGDAFF.

The rearrangement links TRBV30 to TRBJ1-4; maybe TRBD1 (6 bases). The CDR3 spans 14 residues. V was clipped by 3 bases and J by 5 bases, with 13 bases between them. CDR1 and CDR2 from the germline V gene are GTSNPN and SVGIG (reference sequence). CDR3 amino acids: CAWRLQGRNEKLFF. CDR3 sequence (DNA): TGTGCCTGGAGACTCCAGGGGCGGAATGAAAAACTGTTTTTT.